Following are 15 T cell receptor beta chains from one sample sequenced in a study of blood T cell repertoires in COVID-19. Using immunoSEQ multiplex PCR, the repertoire was profiled, and TCRdb retains in-frame clones only, with some absent. The sample has roughly 300,000 clones; roughly 86% are singletons. The specimen was peripheral blood. These receptor sequences come from a man aged 18 to 29 with active or convalescent COVID-19.

This clone was picked up a small number of times. This sequence joins TRBV3-1 (or the pseudogene TRBV3-2) and TRBJ1-2; 9 bases align to TRBD1. The V gene end was trimmed by 1 base and the J gene end by 5 bases; junction bases not matched to a gene: 11. The CDR3 length is 17 residues. In germline, CDR1 is LGHDT, CDR2 YNNKEL (reference sequence). The CDR3 nucleotides are TGTGCCAGCAGCCAAGTAGTGGGACAGGGATTCAAATATGGCTACACCTTC. This sequence encodes CASSQVVGQGFKYGYTF.

This chain joins TRBV15 and TRBJ1-1; 9 bases are shared with TRBD1. V was clipped by 0 bases and J by 1 base; unmatched bases: 6. The CDR3 runs to 17 residues. Germline assignment: CDR1 LNHNV and CDR2 YYDKDF (reference sequence). CDR3 bases: TGTGCCACCAGCAGAGATTGGGGACAGGGCGCGAACACTGAAGCTTTCTTT. Residues: CATSRDWGQGANTEAFF.

The chain recombines TRBV2 with TRBJ2-2; the D is unclear. Trimming took off 1 base at V and 6 bases at J, with 6 bases between the two ends. CDR1 is SNHLY and CDR2 is FYNNEI in the germline V gene. The CDR3 extends over 13 amino acids. CDR3 loop: CASSEGAAGELFF. CDR3 coding DNA: TGTGCCAGCAGTGAAGGGGCCGCCGGGGAGCTGTTTTTT.

A single count supports this clone. The chain links TRBV6-2 or TRBV6-3 to TRBJ2-1, with 13 bases identical to TRBD2. The CDR3 runs 15 residues. The V and J ends lost 5 bases and 14 bases, in that order; junction bases with no gene match: 12. Germline loops: CDR1 MNHEY, CDR2 SVGEGT. In nucleotides, the CDR3 is TGTGCCAGCAGTGGGGGGACTAGCGGGGTAGGGGATAAGTTCTTC. This sequence encodes CASSGGTSGVGDKFF.

The chain couples TRBV9 to TRBJ1-2; 8 nucleotides match TRBD1. J was trimmed by 8 bases and V by 6 bases; bases with no gene match: 12. The CDR3 covers 14 residues. Germline CDR1 is SGDLS and CDR2 is YYNGEE. Here the CDR3 DNA reads TGTGCCAGCAACACAGGGGGAGGCCTTGGAGGCTACACCTTC. Protein: CASNTGGGLGGYTF. Drawing the rest from reference TRBV9 and TRBJ1-2, the complete variable domain is DSGVTQTPKHLITATGQRVTLRCSPRSGDLSVYWYQQSLDQGLQFLIQYYNGEERAKGNILERFSAQQFPDLHSELNLSSLELGDSALYFCASNTGGGLGGYTFGSGTRLTVV.

The V and J genes are TRBV7-3 and TRBJ2-2; 10 nucleotides match TRBD2. The CDR3 is 16 amino acids. CDR1 SGHTA and CDR2 FQGTGA come from the germline V gene. V lost 5 bases and J lost 2; bases outside the gene matches: 5. DNA for the CDR3: TGTGCCAGCAGCCCCTTAGCGGGGGGAAACACCGGGGAGCTGTTTTTT. Its protein product is CASSPLAGGNTGELFF.

The CDR3 loop is CASRLQRDQPQHF. The CDR3 nucleotides read TGTGCCAGCAGGCTTCAGAGGGATCAGCCCCAGCATTTT. J is TRBJ1-5 and V is TRBV6-5, with D unclear. Germline CDR1 reads MNHEY; CDR2 reads SVGAGI. CDR3 length: 13 amino acids. Deletions cut 6 bases from V and 5 bases from J, with 11 bases between.

The chain is built from TRBV14 and TRBJ1-2, with TRBD1 as a possible D gene (6 bases). CDR1 is SGHDN and CDR2 is FVKESK in the germline V gene. The CDR3 contains 15 residues. V lost 0 bases and J lost 8, with 16 bases in between. This CDR3 reads CASSQDRGYVNGYTF. The CDR3, as DNA: TGTGCCAGCAGCCAAGACAGGGGTTATGTGAACGGCTACACCTTC. The variable domain in full, with the rest retrieved from reference TRBV14 and TRBJ1-2, is EAGVTQFPSHSVIEKGQTVTLRCDPISGHDNLYWYRRVMGKEIKFLLHFVKESKQDESGMPNNRFLAERTGGTYSTLKVQPAELEDSGVYFCASSQDRGYVNGYTFGSGTRLTVV.

The chain links TRBV3-1 (or the pseudogene TRBV3-2) to TRBJ2-7, with TRBD1 matching over 8 bases. The CDR3 loop spans 14 amino acids. Germline CDR1 reads LGHDT; CDR2 reads YNNKEL (reference sequence). The trim removed 4 bases at V and 4 bases at J, leaving 6 bases unmatched. CDR3 bases: TGTGCCAGCAGCCGGCAGGGGGCCAGTTACGAGCAGTACTTC. Its protein is CASSRQGASYEQYF.

The rearrangement joins TRBV29-1 to TRBJ1-2; D unresolved. Trimming left V 6 bases short and J 5 bases short, with 16 bases between. The CDR3 has 13 residues. Per the germline V gene, CDR1 is SQVTM and CDR2 is ANQGSEA. The CDR3 DNA is TGCAGCGTCCCTCCCGAGGGCCGGTATGGCTACACCTTC. It yields the protein CSVPPEGRYGYTF.

CDR3: CAINTGTGGHTIYF. The CDR3, as DNA: TGTGCCATCAATACCGGGACAGGGGGACACACCATATATTTT. The chain combines TRBV10-3 with TRBJ1-3; TRBD1 matches 11 bases. The V gene's germline CDR1 is ENHRY and CDR2 SYGVKD. The CDR3 covers 14 residues. V trimming: 7 bases; J trimming: 8 bases; junction bases outside the gene matches: 7.

The V call is TRBV25-1, the J call TRBJ2-5; D possibly corresponds to TRBD1 (6 bases). The V gene lost 5 bases and the J gene lost 1 base, with 8 bases spanning the gap. This CDR3 has 13 amino acids. CDR1 is MGHDK, CDR2 SYGVNS, per germline. The CDR3 region has the DNA TGTGCCAGCAGTAGACAGGCCCAAGAGACCCAGTACTTC. Translation: CASSRQAQETQYF.

The chain couples TRBV19 to TRBJ1-5, with D hard to call. This CDR3 region has 13 residues. V dropped 1 base and J dropped 5 bases, with 6 bases sitting between them. Germline V lookup: CDR1 LNHDA, CDR2 SQIVND (reference sequence). CDR3 protein: CASSIGAYQPQHF. The CDR3 nucleotides are TGTGCCAGTAGTATAGGGGCCTATCAGCCCCAGCATTTT.

V is TRBV19 and J is TRBJ1-1, with D unclear. CDR3 size: 14 residues. Trimming removed 1 base from V and 5 bases from J, with 11 bases in between. CDR1 is LNHDA and CDR2 is SQIVND in the germline V gene (reference sequence). CDR3: CASSIGGRWTEAFF. The CDR3, as DNA: TGTGCCAGTAGTATAGGTGGGAGGTGGACTGAAGCTTTCTTT.

CDR3 sequence: CSAGGGQTYEQYF. CDR3 DNA sequence: TGCAGCGCCGGGGGGGGCCAAACCTACGAGCAGTACTTC. This chain joins TRBV29-1 and TRBJ2-7; TRBD2 matches 8 bases. CDR3 length: 13 amino acids. Germline CDR1 SQVTM, CDR2 ANQGSEA. Unmatched junction bases numbered 7, after V lost 7 bases and J lost 2 bases.